One and the same sample provided the 7 T cell receptor beta chains below, sequenced in a study of graft-versus-host responses after intestinal transplantation. Profiled with immunoSEQ multiplex PCR; TCRdb holds only in-frame clones, not every one. The sample holds 90,000 to 130,000 clones, 85% to 95% seen once. These receptors are not linked to any known antigen. This material consisted of unstimulated CD8+ T cells sorted from spleen or lymph node cells, taken before transplant. These receptors all come from a human donor who was the organ donor for an intestinal transplant.

The rearrangement links TRBV4-3 to TRBJ1-2; 11 bases align to TRBD1. The CDR3 has 16 residues. Losses at the gene ends were 1 base for V and 1 base for J; bases not matched to a gene: 2. CDR1 is LGHNA and CDR2 is YSLEER in the germline V gene. In DNA, the CDR3 is TGCGCCAGCAGCCAAGTAGGGACAGGGGGTAACTATGGCTACACCTTC. This gives the protein CASSQVGTGGNYGYTF.

This chain links TRBV4-2 with TRBJ2-7; 8 nucleotides align to TRBD1. The CDR3 consists of 14 residues. The ends lost 2 bases at V and 4 bases at J; junction bases unmatched: 4. Germline V gene sequence: CDR1 LGHNA, CDR2 YNFKEQ. CDR3 DNA: TGTGCCAGCAGCCAAAGGACAGGGCTTTACGAGCAGTACTTC. It yields the protein CASSQRTGLYEQYF.

The gene calls are TRBV7-8 and TRBJ2-2; weak D call: TRBD1 (6 bases). CDR1 SGHVS and CDR2 FQNEAQ come from the germline V gene. This CDR3 spans 15 amino acids. Trimming removed 1 base from V and 5 bases from J, with 11 bases in between. CDR3 in DNA: TGTGCCAGCAGCTTAGAGGTCCAGGGGACCGGGGAGCTGTTTTTT. Residues: CASSLEVQGTGELFF.

The chain employs TRBV4-3 and TRBJ1-2, with no clear D. The CDR3 consists of 14 residues. The germline CDR1 and CDR2 sequences are LGHNA and YSLEER. V dropped 0 bases and J dropped 12 bases, with 17 bases sitting between them. The CDR3 here is CASSQDGLGFPHTF. The CDR3 DNA reads as TGCGCCAGCAGCCAAGATGGGTTGGGGTTCCCTCACACCTTC.

CDR3: CASSLAGTGGDHSGNTIYF. As DNA, the CDR3 is TGTGCCAGCAGCTTAGCGGGGACAGGGGGGGACCACTCTGGAAACACCATATATTTT. The V call is TRBV11-2, the J call TRBJ1-3, with TRBD1 identical over 11 bases. Germline CDR1 is SGHAT and CDR2 is FQNNGV. This CDR3 has 19 amino acids. Trimming cost V 1 base and J 0 bases; bases outside gene matches: 8.

This chain uses TRBV9 with TRBJ1-4, with TRBD1 matching over 11 bases. Germline V gene sequence: CDR1 SGDLS, CDR2 YYNGEE. This CDR3 spans 14 amino acids. The junction had 1 base not matched to a gene; V was cut back by 4 bases and J by 5 bases. The CDR3 DNA is TGTGCCAGCAGCCGGACAGGGGGCAATGAAAAACTGTTTTTT. This gives the protein CASSRTGGNEKLFF.

The chain couples TRBV5-1 to TRBJ1-1, with 8 positions matching TRBD1. This CDR3 contains 13 residues. CDR1 SGHRS and CDR2 YFSETQ come from the germline V gene. V shed 7 bases and J 5 bases; nucleotides not matched to a gene: 7. The CDR3 region is CASHQGARTEAFF. Written as DNA, the CDR3 is TGCGCCAGCCATCAGGGGGCTCGGACTGAAGCTTTCTTT.